The rows below give T cell receptor beta chains drawn from one sample of a study of blood T cell repertoires in COVID-19. Profiled with immunoSEQ multiplex PCR; TCRdb holds only in-frame clones, not every one. The data show a few hundred thousand clones, about 90% seen once. The sequenced material came from peripheral blood. These receptors were taken from a middle-aged woman with acute or convalescent COVID-19. The CDR3 runs from the conserved cysteine through the conserved F or W. A D gene is named only where the DNA matches it firmly. The listing skips clone size in some rows; elsewhere it reads once, few, many or a size class.

d_call clone_size j_call v_call cdr3_length cdr3_aa cdr3_nt
TRBD1 . TRBJ2-1 TRBV6-5 15 CASSPEGQKYNEQFF TGTGCCAGCAGCCCCGAGGGACAGAAATACAATGAGCAGTTCTTC
. . TRBJ1-1 TRBV28 17 CASSSSTGTYSNTEAFF TGTGCCAGCAGTTCGTCCACCGGGACTTACTCAAACACTGAAGCTTTCTTT
. . TRBJ1-2 TRBV7-9 14 CASSATESVHGYTF TGTGCCAGCAGCGCAACAGAGTCCGTACATGGCTACACCTTC
. . TRBJ1-4 TRBV18 16 CASSPKEPMTQGTLFF TGTGCCAGCTCACCAAAAGAACCTATGACACAGGGAACCCTGTTTTTT
TRBD1 . TRBJ1-1 TRBV25-1 18 CASSEYFPRRGLATEAFF TGTGCCAGCAGTGAATATTTCCCAAGGAGGGGGCTGGCCACTGAAGCTTTCTTT
. . TRBJ1-1 TRBV18 15 CASSPPGIQGIIAFF TGTGCCAGCTCACCACCGGGAATACAGGGAATTATAGCTTTCTTT
TRBD2 . TRBJ2-3 TRBV7-3 15 CASSSGLAGGSTQYF TGTGCCAGCAGCTCCGGACTAGCGGGGGGATCTACGCAGTATTTT
TRBD1 few TRBJ1-3 TRBV5-5 16 CASSSRTGSSGNTIYF TGTGCCAGCAGCTCGCGGACAGGAAGCTCTGGAAACACCATATATTTT
. . TRBJ1-5 TRBV19 16 CASRRTTGRWDQPQHF TGTGCCAGTAGGCGAACAACAGGGCGGTGGGATCAGCCCCAGCATTTT
. . TRBJ1-1 TRBV5-1 16 CASSLDRELMNTEAFF TGCGCCAGCAGCTTGGACAGGGAACTAATGAACACTGAAGCTTTCTTT
TRBD1 . TRBJ1-2 TRBV11-2 17 CASSLDGQGAGDYGYTF TGTGCCAGCAGCTTAGACGGACAGGGGGCCGGCGACTATGGCTACACCTTC
. . TRBJ1-6 TRBV27 14 CASSPGGANSPLHF TGTGCCAGCAGCCCGGGCGGGGCAAATTCACCCCTCCACTTT
TRBD1 . TRBJ2-1 TRBV29-1 13 CSVDRAWDNEQFF TGCAGCGTCGACAGGGCTTGGGACAATGAGCAGTTCTTC
TRBD1 once TRBJ1-4 TRBV6-6 14 CASSLQGAREKLFF TGTGCCAGCAGCTTACAGGGGGCGCGTGAAAAACTGTTTTTT
TRBD1 medium-sized TRBJ2-6 TRBV5-1 21 CASSLARSGQGSNSGANVLTF TGCGCCAGCAGCTTGGCACGCTCCGGACAGGGCTCAAACTCTGGGGCCAACGTCCTGACTTTC
TRBD2 . TRBJ2-3 TRBV6-5 16 CASSYSNSGGAYTQYF TGTGCCAGCAGTTACTCGAATAGCGGGGGGGCCTATACGCAGTATTTT
. . TRBJ1-3 TRBV19 15 CASSISISSGNTIYF TGTGCCAGTAGTATTTCTATAAGCTCTGGAAACACCATATATTTT
. . TRBJ1-2 TRBV7-2 13 CATTPVRNYGYTF TGTGCCACCACCCCCGTTCGGAACTATGGCTACACCTTC
. . TRBJ1-4 TRBV5-1 15 CASSPNRLLPGELFF TGCGCCAGCAGCCCGAATCGACTCCTCCCCGGGGAACTGTTTTTT